The 27 T cell receptor beta chains reported below all come from one sample, sequenced in a study of blood T cells in healthy people across ages. A second PCR, run for roughly 7 to 12 cycles, used a sample-barcoded 5' primer plus a J-beta primer mix. TCRdb re-analysed the 5' RACE reads in MiXCR, keeping a single row per CDR3 protein. The sample carries hundreds of thousands of distinct CDR3 sequences, 25% to 35% recorded once. Sequenced: blood. The receptors originated from a woman older than 75 in good health.

V usage is TRBV5-6 and J usage is TRBJ1-1; D is perhaps TRBD1 (5 bases). There are 13 residues in the CDR3. V was cut by 0 bases and J by 6 bases, with 9 bases left in between. CDR1 and CDR2 from the germline V gene are SGHDT and YYEEEE. This CDR3 reads CASSLVGAAEAFF. In nucleotides, the CDR3 is TGTGCCAGCAGCTTGGTAGGGGCAGCTGAAGCTTTCTTT.

The V and J genes are TRBV20-1 and TRBJ1-4, with D hard to call. This CDR3 is 12 amino acids long. V was pared by 5 bases and J by 3 bases, with 7 bases between. Germline V gene lookup returns CDR1 DFQATT and CDR2 SNEGSKA (reference sequence). This CDR3 reads CSAGPANEKLFF. CDR3 in DNA: TGCAGTGCTGGGCCCGCTAATGAAAAACTGTTTTTT.

The chain combines TRBV20-1 with TRBJ2-7; the D gene could be TRBD1 or TRBD2 (5 bases each). The CDR3 covers 14 residues. CDR1 DFQATT and CDR2 SNEGSKA come from the germline V gene (reference sequence). Trimming took 0 bases from V and 2 from J, leaving 11 bases between them. This CDR3 reads CSARDRGYAYEQYF. CDR3 in DNA: TGCAGTGCTAGAGATCGGGGCTACGCCTACGAGCAGTACTTC.

The chain couples TRBV12-3 or TRBV12-4 to TRBJ2-2; D may be TRBD1 (6 bases). V was shortened by 5 bases and J by 5 bases, with 15 bases between the two germline ends. The CDR3 consists of 15 residues. CDR3 in amino acids: CASSDGQIRTGELFF. CDR3 nucleotide sequence: TGTGCCAGCAGTGATGGACAGATAAGGACCGGGGAGCTGTTTTTT.

This clonotype has only a few counts. The chain employs TRBV2 and TRBJ1-1; D gene uncertain. CDR1 is SNHLY and CDR2 is FYNNEI in the germline V gene. V was cut by 7 bases and J by 0 bases, with 6 bases left in between. The CDR3 spans 12 residues. The CDR3 region is CASNILNTEAFF. The CDR3 DNA reads as TGTGCCAGCAATATCTTGAACACTGAAGCTTTCTTT.

This clonotype was recorded once. One junction end disagrees with the germline gene, perhaps due to a read error. The CDR3 nucleotides read TGTGCCGGCAGCCCGCCAACGGGGATGTGGGGCTACACCTTC. Translated, it gives CAGSPPTGMWGYTF. The chain carries TRBV3-1 and TRBJ1-2, with D uncertain. From germline, CDR1 is LGHDT and CDR2 YNNKEL (reference sequence). This CDR3 is built from 14 residues.

With respect to this clonotype: A junction end diverges from the germline sequence, so it may reflect a read error. CDR3: CASSLEGGRKTVAFF. The CDR3 nucleotides read TGTGCCAGCAGCTTAGAAGGGGGAAGAAAGACTGTAGCTTTCTTT. The gene calls are TRBV7-9 and TRBJ1-1; tentative D call: TRBD1 (6 bases). This CDR3 comprises 15 residues. CDR1 is SEHNR and CDR2 is FQNEAQ in the germline V gene (reference sequence).

This clonotype was picked up many times. The rearrangement uses TRBV20-1 and TRBJ2-5; D is unresolved. The CDR3 consists of 12 residues. From germline, CDR1 is DFQATT and CDR2 SNEGSKA (reference sequence). V shed 1 base and J shed 1 base, with 4 bases lying between them. The CDR3 DNA sequence: TGCAGTGCTAGAGTAACCCAAGAGACCCAGTACTTC. This sequence encodes CSARVTQETQYF.

This clonotype showed up just a few times. CDR3 in DNA: TGTGCCAGTACCTCCCTCCGGGGGACAGGGGCCAATGAGCAGTTCTTC. Amino acid sequence: CASTSLRGTGANEQFF. The chain couples TRBV19 to TRBJ2-1; the match to TRBD1 covers 10 bases. The CDR3 contains 16 residues. Germline CDR1 reads LNHDA; CDR2 reads SQIVND (reference sequence). The V and J ends lost 7 bases and 6 bases, in that order; junction bases with no gene match: 12. Looking up the rest from reference TRBV19 and TRBJ2-1 gives the full variable domain: DGGITQSPKYLFRKEGQNVTLSCEQNLNHDAMYWYRQDPGQGLRLIYYSQIVNDFQKGDIAEGYSVSREKKESFPLTVTSAQKNPTAFYLCASTSLRGTGANEQFFGPGTRLTVL.

This clonotype was observed once. A much larger clone differs by one base, so this may be a read error. The chain is built from TRBV27 and TRBJ2-1; 9 positions agree with TRBD1. CDR3 length: 16 residues. Germline values: CDR1 MNHEY, CDR2 SMNVEV (reference sequence). CDR3 region: CASSLSGQGSHNEQFF. The CDR3 DNA reads TGTGCCAGCAGTTTATCGGGACAGGGCTCCCACAATGAGCAGTTCTTC.

This clonotype was counted a few times. The chain is built from TRBV7-6 and TRBJ1-6, with D unresolved. CDR3 size: 15 residues. V lost 5 bases and J lost 2, with 10 bases in between. Germline values: CDR1 SGHVS, CDR2 FNYEAQ. CDR3 in amino acids: CASSQDGAYNSPLHF. CDR3 nucleotide sequence: TGTGCCAGCAGCCAAGACGGCGCCTATAATTCACCCCTCCACTTT. The whole variable domain, remainder taken from reference TRBV7-6 and TRBJ1-6, is GAGVSQSPRYKVTKRGQDVALRCDPISGHVSLYWYRQALGQGPEFLTYFNYEAQQDKSGLPNDRFSAERPEGSISTLTIQRTEQRDSAMYRCASSQDGAYNSPLHFGNGTRLTVT.

This clonotype was seen a single time. A much larger clone lies a single base off, so this may be a read error. The chain employs TRBV9 and TRBJ1-2; no definite D call. The CDR3 sequence is 15 residues long. Looked up from germline, CDR1 is SGDLS and CDR2 is YYNGEE. The CDR3 reads CVSSVDGWLTRGYTF. The CDR3 region has the DNA TGTGTCAGCAGCGTAGACGGGTGGTTGACTAGAGGCTACACCTTC.

In the case of this clonotype: This may be a read error: a much more frequent sequence differs by one nucleotide. Written as DNA, the CDR3 is TGCGCCACTACGCTCGGGGGGGCCTACAATGAGCAGTACTTC. It codes for CATTLGGAYNEQYF. This chain joins TRBV5-1 and TRBJ2-1, with 8 positions matching TRBD2. The tail of the sequence fits TRBJ2-7 better, so the J call may be wrong. The CDR3 runs 14 residues. CDR1 SGHRS and CDR2 YFSETQ come from the germline V gene.

Note on this clonotype: A read error may produce the germline difference seen at one junction end. The CDR3 DNA is TGTGCCAGCACCCTCCAGTCGACAGGTCCAAAATTATATGGCTACATCTTC. Translating it yields CASTLQSTGPKLYGYIF. This chain uses TRBV7-2 with TRBJ1-2, with D possibly being TRBD1 (6 bases). Germline CDR1 SGHTA, CDR2 FQGNSA. This CDR3 has 17 residues.

This clonotype was counted between two and nine times. Being one base from a much bigger clone, this may be a read error. The chain employs TRBV7-2 and TRBJ2-7; D is unresolved. The V end lost 6 bases, the J end lost 0 bases, and 12 bases lay between the germline ends. The germline CDR1 and CDR2 sequences are SGHTA and FQGNSA. This CDR3 has 14 amino acids. The CDR3 DNA reads as TGTGCCAGCAGGCGTGGGCTGGGCTCCTACGAGCAGTACTTC. Its translation: CASRRGLGSYEQYF. The entire variable domain, with the rest obtained from reference TRBV7-2 and TRBJ2-7, is as follows: GAGVSQSPSNKVTEKGKDVELRCDPISGHTALYWYRQSLGQGLEFLIYFQGNSAPDKSGLPSDRFSAERTGGSVSTLTIQRTQQEDSAVYLCASRRGLGSYEQYFGPGTRLTVT.

Concerning this clonotype: A much bigger clone sits one base away, suggesting this may be a read error. The chain combines TRBV4-2 with TRBJ2-1, with TRBD1 identical over 8 bases. With 7 bases clipped from V and 5 bases from J, the junction kept 7 bases outside the gene matches. Germline lookup yields CDR1 LGHNA and CDR2 YNFKEQ. The CDR3 runs to 14 residues. For the CDR3, the DNA is TGTGCCAGCACCGGGGACAGGCAAAACAATGAGCAGTTCTTC. The encoded protein is CASTGDRQNNEQFF.

As regards this clonotype: A much more abundant neighbour one base away suggests this may be a read error. This sequence joins TRBV2 and TRBJ2-5, with a tentative D call TRBD1 (6 bases). Per the germline V gene, CDR1 is SNHLY and CDR2 is FYNNEI. This CDR3 spans 12 amino acids. V shed 6 bases and J shed 12 bases, with 17 bases lying between them. In DNA form, the CDR3 reads TGTGCCAGCAGCAGAACACAGGGATCGGAGTACTTC. Amino acids: CASSRTQGSEYF. The whole variable domain, remainder taken from reference TRBV2 and TRBJ2-5, is EPEVTQTPSHQVTQMGQEVILRCVPISNHLYFYWYRQILGQKVEFLVSFYNNEISEKSEIFDDQFSVERPDGSNFTLKIRSTKLEDSAMYFCASSRTQGSEYFGPGTRLLVL.

This clonotype was seen ten or more times. J is TRBJ1-2 and V is TRBV24-1; the D is unclear. Between the trimmed V and J ends, which lost 4 bases and 8 bases, there was a span of 13 bases. CDR1 and CDR2 (germline): KGHDR, SFDVKD. The CDR3 runs to 13 residues. CDR3 in DNA: TGTGCCACCAGTGACGCAGGAGCGGGAGGCTACACCTTC. Amino acids: CATSDAGAGGYTF.

Concerning this clonotype: At one of its ends the junction is not consistent with the germline gene, which may arise from a read error. This sequence joins TRBV7-2 and TRBJ1-1; D gene unclear. Germline V gene sequence: CDR1 SGHTA, CDR2 FQGNSA. The CDR3 length is 13 residues. DNA of the CDR3: TGTGCCGGCAGCTTGTCGGCGGACACTGAAGCTTTCTTT. It encodes CAGSLSADTEAFF.

There are many counts of this clonotype. This chain joins TRBV4-3 and TRBJ2-5; D may match TRBD1 or TRBD2 (5 bases each). Germline loops: CDR1 LGHNA, CDR2 YSLEER. Trimming pared 0 bases from V and 2 bases from J, leaving 10 bases between. The CDR3 contains 15 residues. The CDR3 sequence: CASSQDGDGQETQYF. CDR3 coding DNA: TGCGCCAGCAGCCAAGATGGGGACGGGCAAGAGACCCAGTACTTC.

Comments on this clonotype: A much larger clone differs by one base, so this may be a read error. The genes are TRBV20-1 and TRBJ1-2; the D is unclear. The CDR3 has 13 residues. Germline lookup yields CDR1 DFQATT and CDR2 SNEGSKA (reference sequence). The V and J ends lost 6 bases and 4 bases respectively, with 15 bases between them. The CDR3 DNA follows: TGCAGTGCCTCGCCTAATGGGATCTATGGCTACACCTTC. Translating gives CSASPNGIYGYTF.

This clonotype turned up a few times. One junction end disagrees with the germline gene, perhaps due to a read error. The rearrangement uses TRBV7-2 and TRBJ1-3; D gene ambiguous. CDR3 length: 16 amino acids. Germline V gene sequence: CDR1 SGHTA, CDR2 FQGNSA. CDR3 bases: TGTGCCAGCAGCTTAGTTGCGGTTCACTCTGGAAACACCGTATATTTT. Protein product: CASSLVAVHSGNTVYF.

This chain links TRBV5-8 with TRBJ1-2; D possibly corresponds to TRBD1 (5 bases). The V and J ends lost 0 bases and 4 bases respectively, with 7 bases between them. Germline V CDR1 and CDR2: SGHTS, YDEGEE. The CDR3 has 13 amino acids. The CDR3 sequence: CASSLVGVYGYTF. In DNA form, the CDR3 reads TGTGCCAGCAGCTTGGTGGGGGTCTATGGCTACACCTTC. Filled out from reference TRBV5-8 and TRBJ1-2, the complete variable domain reads EAGVTQSPTHLIKTRGQQATLRCSPISGHTSVYWYQQALGLGLQFLLWYDEGEERNRGNFPPRFSGRQFPNYSSELNVNALELEDSALYLCASSLVGVYGYTFGSGTRLTVV.

This chain joins TRBV5-1 and TRBJ2-1, with D perhaps matching TRBD1 (6 bases). V shed 1 base and J shed 4 bases, with 21 bases lying between them. CDR3 length: 18 residues. From germline, CDR1 is SGHRS and CDR2 YFSETQ. This CDR3 reads CASSLSFLLRGGYNEQFF. CDR3 coding DNA: TGCGCCAGCAGCTTGAGCTTCCTGCTGAGAGGGGGATACAATGAGCAGTTCTTC.

At least ten counts were recorded for this clonotype. The chain carries TRBV28 and TRBJ2-7; 7 nucleotides agree with TRBD1. V shed 5 bases and J 12 bases; nucleotides not matched to a gene: 7. This CDR3 comprises 11 residues. From germline, CDR1 is MDHEN and CDR2 SYDVKM. The CDR3 DNA sequence: TGTGCCAGCAGTCAACAGGGGTTTAGGTACTTC. Protein product: CASSQQGFRYF.

The gene calls are TRBV6-5 and TRBJ1-6, with D maybe TRBD1 (5 bases). V was clipped by 0 bases and J by 11 bases, with 11 bases between them. The CDR3 covers 14 residues. Germline CDR1 reads MNHEY; CDR2 reads SVGAGI. DNA for the CDR3: TGTGCCAGCAGTTACTCCCGGGGGAAGCCACCCCTCCACTTT. It specifies CASSYSRGKPPLHF.

CDR3 sequence (DNA): TGCGCCAGCAGCCAAGGCTTCAGGACCTCTCACAATGAGCAGTTCTTC. This codes for CASSQGFRTSHNEQFF. The chain has TRBV4-1 and TRBJ2-1; D not resolved. The V end was cut by 1 base, the J end by 5 bases, with 15 bases between. This CDR3 has 16 residues. Germline loops: CDR1 MGHRA, CDR2 YSYEKL.